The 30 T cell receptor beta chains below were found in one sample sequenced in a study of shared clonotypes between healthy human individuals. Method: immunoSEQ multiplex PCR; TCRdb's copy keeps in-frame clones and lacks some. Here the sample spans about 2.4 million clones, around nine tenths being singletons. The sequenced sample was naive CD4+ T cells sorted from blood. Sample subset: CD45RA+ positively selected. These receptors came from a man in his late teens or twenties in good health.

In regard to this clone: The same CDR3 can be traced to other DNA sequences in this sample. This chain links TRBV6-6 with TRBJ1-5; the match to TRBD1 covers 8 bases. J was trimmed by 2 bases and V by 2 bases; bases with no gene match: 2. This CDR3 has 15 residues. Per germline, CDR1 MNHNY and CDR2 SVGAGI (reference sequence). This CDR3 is CASSYLGQGNQPQHF. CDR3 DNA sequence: TGTGCCAGCAGTTACCTGGGACAGGGCAATCAGCCCCAGCATTTT.

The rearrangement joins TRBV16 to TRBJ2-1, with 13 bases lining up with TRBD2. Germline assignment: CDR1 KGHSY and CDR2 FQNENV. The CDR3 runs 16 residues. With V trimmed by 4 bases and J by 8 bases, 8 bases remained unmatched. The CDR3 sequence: CASSRQLAGGGYEQFF. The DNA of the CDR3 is TGTGCCAGCAGCCGACAACTAGCGGGAGGGGGCTATGAGCAGTTCTTC.

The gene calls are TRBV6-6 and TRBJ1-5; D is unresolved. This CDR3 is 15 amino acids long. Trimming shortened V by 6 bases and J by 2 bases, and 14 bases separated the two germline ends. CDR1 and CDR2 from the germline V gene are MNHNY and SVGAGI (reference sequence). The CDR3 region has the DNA TGTGCCAGCAGCCAAGGACCTGGAGGCAATCAGCCCCAGCATTTT. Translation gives CASSQGPGGNQPQHF.

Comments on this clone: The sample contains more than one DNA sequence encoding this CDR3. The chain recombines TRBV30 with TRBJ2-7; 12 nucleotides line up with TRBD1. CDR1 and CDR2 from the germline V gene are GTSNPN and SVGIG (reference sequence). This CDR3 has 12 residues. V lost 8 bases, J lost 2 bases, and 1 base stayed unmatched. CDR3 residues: CAGDRGPYEQYF. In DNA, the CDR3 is TGTGCCGGGGACAGGGGGCCCTACGAGCAGTACTTC.

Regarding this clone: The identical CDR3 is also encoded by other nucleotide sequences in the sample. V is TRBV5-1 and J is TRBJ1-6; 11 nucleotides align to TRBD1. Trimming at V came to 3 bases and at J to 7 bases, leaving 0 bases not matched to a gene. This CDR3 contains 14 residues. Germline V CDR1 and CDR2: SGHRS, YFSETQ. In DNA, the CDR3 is TGCGCCAGCAGCTGGGACAGGGGGAATTCACCCCTCCACTTT. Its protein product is CASSWDRGNSPLHF.

The chain's CDR3 is CASSLETGFYEQYF. The CDR3 nucleotides read TGCGCCAGCAGCTTAGAGACAGGGTTCTACGAGCAGTACTTC. The chain has TRBV5-1 and TRBJ2-7, with 7 bases identical to TRBD1. V shed 2 bases and J 3 bases; nucleotides not matched to a gene: 5. CDR1 is SGHRS and CDR2 is YFSETQ in the germline V gene. This CDR3 is 14 amino acids long.

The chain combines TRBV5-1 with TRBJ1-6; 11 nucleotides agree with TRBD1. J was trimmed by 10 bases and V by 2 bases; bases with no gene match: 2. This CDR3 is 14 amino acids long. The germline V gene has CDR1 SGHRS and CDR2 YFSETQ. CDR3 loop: CASSFGQGASPLHF. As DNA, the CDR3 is TGCGCCAGCAGCTTCGGACAGGGGGCGTCACCCCTCCACTTT.

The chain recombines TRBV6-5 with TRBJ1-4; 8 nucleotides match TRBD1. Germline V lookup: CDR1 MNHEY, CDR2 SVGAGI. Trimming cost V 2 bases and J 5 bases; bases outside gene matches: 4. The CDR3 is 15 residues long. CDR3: CASSYAGQVNEKLFF. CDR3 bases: TGTGCCAGCAGTTACGCGGGACAGGTGAATGAAAAACTGTTTTTT.

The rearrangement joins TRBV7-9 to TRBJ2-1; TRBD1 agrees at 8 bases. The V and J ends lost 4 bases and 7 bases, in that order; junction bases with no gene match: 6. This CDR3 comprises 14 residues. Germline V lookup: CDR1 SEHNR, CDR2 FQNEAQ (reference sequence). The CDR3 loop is CASSCTGGRNEQFF. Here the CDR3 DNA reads TGTGCCAGCAGCTGCACAGGGGGAAGGAATGAGCAGTTCTTC.

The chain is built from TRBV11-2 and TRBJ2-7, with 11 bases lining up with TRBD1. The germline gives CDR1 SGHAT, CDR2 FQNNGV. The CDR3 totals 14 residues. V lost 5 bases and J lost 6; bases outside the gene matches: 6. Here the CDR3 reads CASSTGTGGLEQYF. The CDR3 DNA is TGTGCCAGCAGCACCGGGACAGGGGGGCTCGAGCAGTACTTC.

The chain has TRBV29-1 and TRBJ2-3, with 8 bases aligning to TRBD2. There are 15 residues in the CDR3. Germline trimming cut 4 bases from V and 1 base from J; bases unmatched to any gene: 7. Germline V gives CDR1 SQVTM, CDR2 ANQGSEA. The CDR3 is CSVAQIAGRTDTQYF. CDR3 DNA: TGCAGCGTTGCCCAAATAGCGGGACGCACAGATACGCAGTATTTT.

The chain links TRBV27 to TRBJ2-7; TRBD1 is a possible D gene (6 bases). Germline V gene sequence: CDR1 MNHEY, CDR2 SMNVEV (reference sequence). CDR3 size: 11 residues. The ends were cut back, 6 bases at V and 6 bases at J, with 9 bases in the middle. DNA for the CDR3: TGTGCCAGCAGAACAGGGACCGAGCAGTACTTC. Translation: CASRTGTEQYF.

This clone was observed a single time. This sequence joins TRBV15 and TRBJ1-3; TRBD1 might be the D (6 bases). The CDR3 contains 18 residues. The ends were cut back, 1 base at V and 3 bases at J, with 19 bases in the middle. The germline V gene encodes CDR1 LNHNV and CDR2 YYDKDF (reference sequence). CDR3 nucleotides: TGTGCCACCAGCAGAGGGGGATCGGGGGCGATCCGTGGAAACACCATATATTTT. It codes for CATSRGGSGAIRGNTIYF.

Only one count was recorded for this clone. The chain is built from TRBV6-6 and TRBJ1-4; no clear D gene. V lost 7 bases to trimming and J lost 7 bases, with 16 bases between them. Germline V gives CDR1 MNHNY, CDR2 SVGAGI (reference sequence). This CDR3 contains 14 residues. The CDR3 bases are TGTGCCAGCAACGTAGACACGGGTCTTGAAAAACTGTTTTTT. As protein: CASNVDTGLEKLFF.

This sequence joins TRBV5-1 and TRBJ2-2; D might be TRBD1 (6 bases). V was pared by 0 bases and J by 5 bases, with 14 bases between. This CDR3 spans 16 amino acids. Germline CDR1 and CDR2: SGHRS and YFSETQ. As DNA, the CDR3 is TGCGCCAGCAGCTTGGACCCCGGGACACCTACCGGGGAGCTGTTTTTT. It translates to CASSLDPGTPTGELFF. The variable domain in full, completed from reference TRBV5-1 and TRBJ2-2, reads KAGVTQTPRYLIKTRGQQVTLSCSPISGHRSVSWYQQTPGQGLQFLFEYFSETQRNKGNFPGRFSGRQFSNSRSEMNVSTLELGDSALYLCASSLDPGTPTGELFFGEGSRLTVL.

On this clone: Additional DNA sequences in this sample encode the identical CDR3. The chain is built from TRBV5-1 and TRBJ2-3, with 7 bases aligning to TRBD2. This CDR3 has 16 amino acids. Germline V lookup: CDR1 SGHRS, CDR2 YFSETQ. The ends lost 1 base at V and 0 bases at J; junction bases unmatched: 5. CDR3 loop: CASSLPSGVSTDTQYF. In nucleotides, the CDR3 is TGCGCCAGCAGCTTGCCTAGCGGCGTTAGCACAGATACGCAGTATTTT. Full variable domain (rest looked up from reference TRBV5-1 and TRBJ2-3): KAGVTQTPRYLIKTRGQQVTLSCSPISGHRSVSWYQQTPGQGLQFLFEYFSETQRNKGNFPGRFSGRQFSNSRSEMNVSTLELGDSALYLCASSLPSGVSTDTQYFGPGTRLTVL.

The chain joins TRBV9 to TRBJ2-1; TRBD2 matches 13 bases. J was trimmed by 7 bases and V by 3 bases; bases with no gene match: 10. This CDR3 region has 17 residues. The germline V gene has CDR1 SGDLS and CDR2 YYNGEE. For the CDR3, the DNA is TGTGCCAGCAGCGCCTACCTTACTAGCGGGGGGGCAAATGAGCAGTTCTTC. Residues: CASSAYLTSGGANEQFF.

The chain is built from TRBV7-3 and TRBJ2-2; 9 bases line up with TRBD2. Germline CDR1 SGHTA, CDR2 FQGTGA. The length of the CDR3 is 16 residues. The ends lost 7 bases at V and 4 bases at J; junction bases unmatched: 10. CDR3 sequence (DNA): TGTGCCAGCACGGGGGGACTAGCCAAATCCACCGGGGAGCTGTTTTTT. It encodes CASTGGLAKSTGELFF.

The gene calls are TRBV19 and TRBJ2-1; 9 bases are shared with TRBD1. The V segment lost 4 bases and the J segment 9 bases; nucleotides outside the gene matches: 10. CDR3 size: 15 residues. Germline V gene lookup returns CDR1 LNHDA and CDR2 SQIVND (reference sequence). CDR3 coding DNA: TGTGCCAGTAGTAGACTCCGGGACAGGGAGGGTGAGCAGTTCTTC. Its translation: CASSRLRDREGEQFF.

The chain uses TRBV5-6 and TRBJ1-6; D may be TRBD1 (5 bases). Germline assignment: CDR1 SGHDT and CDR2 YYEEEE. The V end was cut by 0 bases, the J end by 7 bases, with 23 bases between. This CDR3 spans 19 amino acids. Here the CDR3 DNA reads TGTGCCAGCAGCTTGGATGGGGGGGTATCGGGACGGGACAATTCACCCCTCCACTTT. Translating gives CASSLDGGVSGRDNSPLHF.

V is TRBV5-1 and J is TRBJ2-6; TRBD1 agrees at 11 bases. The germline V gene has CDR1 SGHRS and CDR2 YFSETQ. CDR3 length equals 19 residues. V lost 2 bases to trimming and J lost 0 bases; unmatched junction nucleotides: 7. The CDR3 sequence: CASSFWWGQGVSGANVLTF. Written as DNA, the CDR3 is TGCGCCAGCAGCTTTTGGTGGGGACAGGGGGTCTCTGGGGCCAACGTCCTGACTTTC.

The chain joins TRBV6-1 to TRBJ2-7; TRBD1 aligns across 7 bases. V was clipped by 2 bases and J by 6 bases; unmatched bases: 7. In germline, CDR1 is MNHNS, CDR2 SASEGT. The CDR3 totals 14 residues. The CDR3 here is CASSEIDRVGEQYF. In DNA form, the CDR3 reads TGTGCCAGCAGTGAAATAGACAGGGTCGGCGAGCAGTACTTC.

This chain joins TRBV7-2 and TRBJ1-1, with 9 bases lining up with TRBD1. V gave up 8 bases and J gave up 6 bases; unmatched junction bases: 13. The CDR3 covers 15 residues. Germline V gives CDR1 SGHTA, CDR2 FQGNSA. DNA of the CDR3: TGTGCCAGCGGGGAGTTTGGACAGGGGCTTTCTGAAGCTTTCTTT. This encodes CASGEFGQGLSEAFF.

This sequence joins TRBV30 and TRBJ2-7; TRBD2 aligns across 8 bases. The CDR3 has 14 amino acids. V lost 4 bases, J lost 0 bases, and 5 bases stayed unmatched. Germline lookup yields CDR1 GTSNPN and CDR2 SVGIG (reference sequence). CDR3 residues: CAWKASGYSYEQYF. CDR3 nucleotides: TGTGCCTGGAAGGCTAGCGGGTACTCCTACGAGCAGTACTTC.

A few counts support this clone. In DNA form, the CDR3 reads TGTGCCAGCAAAGGGCAGAAAGTCTACGAGCAGTACTTC. Its protein is CASKGQKVYEQYF. The chain joins TRBV7-3 to TRBJ2-7, with no clear D. Germline CDR1 reads SGHTA; CDR2 reads FQGTGA. CDR3 length: 13 residues. Trimming cost V 7 bases and J 3 bases, with 13 bases left between them.

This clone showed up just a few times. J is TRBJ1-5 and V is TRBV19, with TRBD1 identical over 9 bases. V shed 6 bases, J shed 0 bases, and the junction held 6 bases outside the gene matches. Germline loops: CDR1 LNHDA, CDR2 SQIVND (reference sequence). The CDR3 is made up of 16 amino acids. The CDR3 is CASSPDRGISNQPQHF. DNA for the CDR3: TGTGCCAGTAGCCCTGACAGGGGGATTAGCAATCAGCCCCAGCATTTT.

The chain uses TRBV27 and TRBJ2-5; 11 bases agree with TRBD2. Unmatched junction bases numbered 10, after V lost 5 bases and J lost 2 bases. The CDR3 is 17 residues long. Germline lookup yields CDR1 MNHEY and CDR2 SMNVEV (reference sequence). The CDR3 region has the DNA TGTGCCAGCAGTCATCTCCCCGGGACTAGCGGACAAGAGACCCAGTACTTC. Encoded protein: CASSHLPGTSGQETQYF.

The CDR3 here is CAISEGLRTSGNEQFF. For the CDR3, the DNA is TGTGCCATCAGTGAGGGGTTGCGGACCTCGGGGAATGAGCAGTTCTTC. The chain links TRBV10-3 to TRBJ2-1; TRBD2 might be the D (5 bases). V lost 2 bases to trimming and J lost 7 bases, with 18 bases between them. CDR3 length: 16 residues. The V gene's germline CDR1 is ENHRY and CDR2 SYGVKD.

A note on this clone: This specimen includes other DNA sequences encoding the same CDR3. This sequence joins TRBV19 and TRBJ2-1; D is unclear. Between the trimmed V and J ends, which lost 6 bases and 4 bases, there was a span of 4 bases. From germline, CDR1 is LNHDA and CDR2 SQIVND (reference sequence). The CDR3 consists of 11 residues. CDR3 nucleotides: TGTGCCAGTAGCAAATACAATGAGCAGTTCTTC. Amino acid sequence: CASSKYNEQFF.

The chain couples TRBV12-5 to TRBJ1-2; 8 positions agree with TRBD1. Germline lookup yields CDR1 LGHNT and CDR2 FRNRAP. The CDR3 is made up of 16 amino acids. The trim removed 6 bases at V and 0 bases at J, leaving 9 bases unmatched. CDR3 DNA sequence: TGTGCTAGTGGCACCGGGACAGGAGAAGCTAACTATGGCTACACCTTC. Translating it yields CASGTGTGEANYGYTF. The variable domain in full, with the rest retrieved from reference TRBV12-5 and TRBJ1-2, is DARVTQTPRHKVTEMGQEVTMRCQPILGHNTVFWYRQTMMQGLELLAYFRNRAPLDDSGMPKDRFSAEMPDATLATLKIQPSEPRDSAVYFCASGTGTGEANYGYTFGSGTRLTVV.